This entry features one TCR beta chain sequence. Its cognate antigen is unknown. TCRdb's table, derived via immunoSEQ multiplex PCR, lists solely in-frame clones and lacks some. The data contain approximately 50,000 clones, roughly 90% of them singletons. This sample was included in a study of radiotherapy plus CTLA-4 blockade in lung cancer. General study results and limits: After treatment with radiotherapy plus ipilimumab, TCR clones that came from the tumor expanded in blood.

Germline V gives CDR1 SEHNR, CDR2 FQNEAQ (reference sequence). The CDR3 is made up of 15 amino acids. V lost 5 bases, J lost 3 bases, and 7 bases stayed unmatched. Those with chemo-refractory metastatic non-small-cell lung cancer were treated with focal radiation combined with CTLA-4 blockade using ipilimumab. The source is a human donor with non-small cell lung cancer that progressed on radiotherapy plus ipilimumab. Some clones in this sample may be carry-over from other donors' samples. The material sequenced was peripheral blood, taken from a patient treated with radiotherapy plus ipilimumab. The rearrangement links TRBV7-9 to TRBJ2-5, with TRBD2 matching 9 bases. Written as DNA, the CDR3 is TGTGCCAGCAGCCACCTAGCGGGAAACAAAGAGACCCAGTACTTC. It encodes CASSHLAGNKETQYF.